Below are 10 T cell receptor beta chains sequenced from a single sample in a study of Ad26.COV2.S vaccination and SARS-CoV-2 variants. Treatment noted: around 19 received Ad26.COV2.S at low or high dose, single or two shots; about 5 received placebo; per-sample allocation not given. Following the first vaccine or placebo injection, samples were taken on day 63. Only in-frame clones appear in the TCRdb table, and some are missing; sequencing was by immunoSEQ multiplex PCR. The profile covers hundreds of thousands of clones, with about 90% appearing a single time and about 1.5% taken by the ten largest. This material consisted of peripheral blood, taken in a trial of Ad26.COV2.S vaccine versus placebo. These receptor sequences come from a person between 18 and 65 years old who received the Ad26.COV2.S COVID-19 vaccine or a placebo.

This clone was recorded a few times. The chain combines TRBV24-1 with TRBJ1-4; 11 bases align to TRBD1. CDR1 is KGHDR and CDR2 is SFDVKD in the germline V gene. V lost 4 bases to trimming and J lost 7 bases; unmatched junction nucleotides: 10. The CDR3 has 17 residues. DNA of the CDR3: TGTGCCACCAGTGAGTCGGGACAGGGGGTAGCCGGTGAAAAACTGTTTTTT. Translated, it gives CATSESGQGVAGEKLFF.

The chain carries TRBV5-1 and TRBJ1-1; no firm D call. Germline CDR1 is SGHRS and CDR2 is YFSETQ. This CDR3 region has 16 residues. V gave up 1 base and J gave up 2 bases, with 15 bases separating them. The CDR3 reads CASSLIGILSNTEAFF. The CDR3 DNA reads TGCGCCAGCAGCTTGATAGGGATCTTGAGTAACACTGAAGCTTTCTTT.

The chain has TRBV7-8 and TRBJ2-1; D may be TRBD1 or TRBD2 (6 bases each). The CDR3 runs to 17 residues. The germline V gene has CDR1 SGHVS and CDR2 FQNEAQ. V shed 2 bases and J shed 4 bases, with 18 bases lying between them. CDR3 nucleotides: TGTGCCAGCAGCTTAAAGCCTAGGGGGGAGGCGTACAATGAGCAGTTCTTC. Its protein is CASSLKPRGEAYNEQFF.

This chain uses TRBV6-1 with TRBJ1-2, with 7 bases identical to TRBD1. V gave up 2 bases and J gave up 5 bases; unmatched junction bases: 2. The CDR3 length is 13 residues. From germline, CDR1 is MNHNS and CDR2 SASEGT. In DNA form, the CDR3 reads TGTGCCAGCAGTGAAAGCAGGGGGTATGGCTACACCTTC. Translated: CASSESRGYGYTF.

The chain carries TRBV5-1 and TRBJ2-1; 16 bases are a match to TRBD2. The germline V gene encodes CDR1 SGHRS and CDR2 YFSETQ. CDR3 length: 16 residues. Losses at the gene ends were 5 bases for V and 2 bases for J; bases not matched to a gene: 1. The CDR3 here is CASSGTSGRAYNEQFF. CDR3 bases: TGCGCCAGCAGTGGGACTAGCGGGAGGGCCTACAATGAGCAGTTCTTC.

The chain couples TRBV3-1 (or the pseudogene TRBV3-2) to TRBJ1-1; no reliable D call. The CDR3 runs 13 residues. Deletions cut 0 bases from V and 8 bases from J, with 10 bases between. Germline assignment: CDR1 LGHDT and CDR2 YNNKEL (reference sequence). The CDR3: CASSQEGGLEAFF. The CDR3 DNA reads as TGTGCCAGCAGCCAAGAGGGAGGGCTGGAAGCTTTCTTT.

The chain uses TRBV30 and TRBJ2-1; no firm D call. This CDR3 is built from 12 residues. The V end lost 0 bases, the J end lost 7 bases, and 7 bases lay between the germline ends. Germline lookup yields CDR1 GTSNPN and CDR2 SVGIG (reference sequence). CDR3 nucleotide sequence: TGTGCCTGGAGTGTACCCCGTAATGAGCAGTTCTTC. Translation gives CAWSVPRNEQFF.

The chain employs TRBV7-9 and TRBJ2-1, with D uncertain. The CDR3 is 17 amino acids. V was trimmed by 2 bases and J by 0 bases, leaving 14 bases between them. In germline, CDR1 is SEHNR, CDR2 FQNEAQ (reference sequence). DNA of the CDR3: TGTGCCAGCAGCTTAACCCCTACGGTGAGCTCCTACAATGAGCAGTTCTTC. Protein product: CASSLTPTVSSYNEQFF.

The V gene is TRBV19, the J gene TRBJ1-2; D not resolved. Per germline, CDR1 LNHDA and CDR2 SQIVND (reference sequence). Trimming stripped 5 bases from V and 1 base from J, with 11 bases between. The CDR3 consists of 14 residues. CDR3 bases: TGTGCCAGTAGTGTGCCACACCGTAACTATGGCTACACCTTC. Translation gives CASSVPHRNYGYTF.

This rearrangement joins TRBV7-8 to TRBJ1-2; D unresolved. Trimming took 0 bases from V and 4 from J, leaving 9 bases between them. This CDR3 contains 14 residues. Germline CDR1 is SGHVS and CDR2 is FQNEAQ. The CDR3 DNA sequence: TGTGCCAGCAGCTTAGCGGGGAGGCCCTATGGCTACACCTTC. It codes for CASSLAGRPYGYTF. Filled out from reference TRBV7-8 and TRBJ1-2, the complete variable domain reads GAGVSQSPRYKVAKRGQDVALRCDPISGHVSLFWYQQALGQGPEFLTYFQNEAQLDKSGLPSDRFFAERPEGSVSTLKIQRTQQEDSAVYLCASSLAGRPYGYTFGSGTRLTVV.